This T cell receptor beta chain was observed in a study of CD8+CD57+ T cells in acquired aplastic anemia. Study information: The sorted CD4+ and CD8+ cells yielded an average about 3.3 ug of DNA.

Study-wide results and caveats: Patients and controls were found to share roughly 31 CD8+ CDR3 sequences.

All patients picked for sequencing had shown, by flow cytometry, an expansion of CD8+CD57+ cells. Patients had received no therapy at the time of blood sampling. With respect to this clonotype: What it recognizes is unknown.

The germline V gene encodes CDR1 SEHNR and CDR2 FQNEAQ (reference sequence). This CDR3 spans 15 amino acids. The V segment lost 5 bases and the J segment 3 bases; nucleotides outside the gene matches: 6. Profiles of TCR beta VDJ and CDR3 were generated from a genomic DNA template. TCRdb re-analysed the reads in MiXCR, keeping a single row per CDR3 protein. The sample has roughly 98,000 distinct CDR3 sequences, about 63% seen once; the top ten hold 55% to 65%. The chain employs TRBV7-9 and TRBJ2-7; TRBD2 aligns across 11 bases. This receptor was taken from a human donor with aplastic anemia. The sequenced material came from sorted CD4+, CD8+, or CD8+CD57+ T cells (not recorded which) from PBMCs. The CDR3 sequence is CASSRSGLAGYEQYF. In DNA form, the CDR3 reads TGTGCCAGCAGCCGCTCCGGACTAGCGGGCTACGAGCAGTACTTC.